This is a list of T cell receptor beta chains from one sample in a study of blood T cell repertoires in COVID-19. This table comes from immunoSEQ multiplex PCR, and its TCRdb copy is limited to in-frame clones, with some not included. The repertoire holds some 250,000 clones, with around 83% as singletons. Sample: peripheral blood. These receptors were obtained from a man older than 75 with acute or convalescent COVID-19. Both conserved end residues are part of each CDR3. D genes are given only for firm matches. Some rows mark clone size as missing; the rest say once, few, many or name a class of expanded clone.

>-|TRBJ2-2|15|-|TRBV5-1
TGCGCCAGCAGCTTCTTACAGTCGAACACCGGGGAGCTGTTTTTT
CASSFLQSNTGELFF
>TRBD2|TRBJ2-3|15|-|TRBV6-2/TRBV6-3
TGTGCCAGCAGTCTGGGACTAGCGGGAGGAGATACGCAGTATTTT
CASSLGLAGGDTQYF
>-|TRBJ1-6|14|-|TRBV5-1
TGCGCCAGCAGCTTGACAGGGAATAATTCACCCCTCCACTTT
CASSLTGNNSPLHF
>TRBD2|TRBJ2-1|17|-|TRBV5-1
TGCGCCAGCAGCTTGGACCCGGGACTAGCAGCACGGAATGAGCAGTTCTTC
CASSLDPGLAARNEQFF
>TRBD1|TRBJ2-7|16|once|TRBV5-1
TGCGCCAGCAGCTTGGCCCCGGGACAGGGGTCCTACGAGCAGTACTTC
CASSLAPGQGSYEQYF
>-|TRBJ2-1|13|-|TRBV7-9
TGTGCCAGCAGCTCTGCGGGGTTCGATGAGCAGTTCTTC
CASSSAGFDEQFF
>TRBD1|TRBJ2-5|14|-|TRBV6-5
TGTGCCAGCAGGGGGGACAGGCTGAAAGAGACCCAGTACTTC
CASRGDRLKETQYF
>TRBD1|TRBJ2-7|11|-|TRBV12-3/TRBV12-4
TGTGCCAGCAGCGGGACAGTCGAGCAGTACTTC
CASSGTVEQYF
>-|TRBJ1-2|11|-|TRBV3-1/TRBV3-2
TGTGCCAGCAGCTCCCTCTATGGCTACACCTTC
CASSSLYGYTF
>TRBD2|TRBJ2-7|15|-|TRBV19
TGTGCCAGTAGTCGACTAGCGGGAGAAACCTACGAGCAGTACTTC
CASSRLAGETYEQYF
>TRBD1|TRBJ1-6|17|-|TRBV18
TGTGCCAGCTCAGAACTCAACAGGGGTACCTATAATTCACCCCTCCACTTT
CASSELNRGTYNSPLHF
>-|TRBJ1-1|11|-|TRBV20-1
TGCAGTGCTACCAAGAACACTGAAGCTTTCTTT
CSATKNTEAFF
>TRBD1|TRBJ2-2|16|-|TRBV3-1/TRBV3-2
TGTGCCAGCAGCCAAGTGACAGGGGTGAACACCGGGGAGCTGTTTTTT
CASSQVTGVNTGELFF
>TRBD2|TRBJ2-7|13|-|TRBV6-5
TGTGCCAGCAGTAGAAGCGGGGCCTACGAGCAGTACTTC
CASSRSGAYEQYF
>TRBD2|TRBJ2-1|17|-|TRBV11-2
TGTGCCAGCAGCTTAGGACTAGCGGCGGATACCTCCAATGAGCAGTTCTTC
CASSLGLAADTSNEQFF
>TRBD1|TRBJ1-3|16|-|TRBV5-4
TGTGCCAGCAGCCCCCCGACAGGGAGAGGTGGAAACACCATATATTTT
CASSPPTGRGGNTIYF
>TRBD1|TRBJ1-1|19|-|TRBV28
TGTGCCAGCAGACATACCCGACAGGGGGCTTCTCCGGCGGACACTGAAGCTTTCTTT
CASRHTRQGASPADTEAFF
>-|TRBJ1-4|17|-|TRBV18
TGTGCCAGCTCACCACCGGTAGCGGGGAATCGAAATGAAAAACTGTTTTTT
CASSPPVAGNRNEKLFF
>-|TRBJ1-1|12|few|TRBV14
TGTGCCAGCAGCGGAGTAGGGCGGGTCGTTTTCTTT
CASSGVGRVVFF
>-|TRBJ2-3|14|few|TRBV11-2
TGTGCCAGCAGCTTAGATTTAGCCAGCGATACGCAGTATTTT
CASSLDLASDTQYF
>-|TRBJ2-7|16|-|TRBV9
TGTGCCAGCAGCGGGGGCCCGGGAGTCAGCTCCTACGAGCAGTACTTC
CASSGGPGVSSYEQYF
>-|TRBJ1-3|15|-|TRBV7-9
TGTGCCAGCGTTACAGGGCAGAGCTCTGGAAACACCATATATTTT
CASVTGQSSGNTIYF
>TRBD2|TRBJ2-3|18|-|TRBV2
TGTGCCAGCAGTGGGGTGGGGGGACTAGCGGGAATCACAGATACGCAGTATTTT
CASSGVGGLAGITDTQYF
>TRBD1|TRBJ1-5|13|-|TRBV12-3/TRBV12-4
TGTGCCAGCAGGGACACAGGGGCTCAGCCCCAGCATTTT
CASRDTGAQPQHF
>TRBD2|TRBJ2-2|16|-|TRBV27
TGTGCCAGCAGTTCGGCGGGGGGTCGTGGCACCGGGGAGCTGTTTTTT
CASSSAGGRGTGELFF
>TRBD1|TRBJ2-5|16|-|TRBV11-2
TGTGCCAGCAGCTTAGGGACAGGGACAGATCAAGAGACCCAGTACTTC
CASSLGTGTDQETQYF
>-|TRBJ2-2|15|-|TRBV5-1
TGCGCCAGCAGCTTCCGGGAACCGAACACCGGGGAGCTGTTTTTT
CASSFREPNTGELFF
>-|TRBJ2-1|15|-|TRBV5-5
TGTGCCAGCAGCCTGGGCGGGGGCGCGAGGAATGAGCAGTTCTTC
CASSLGGGARNEQFF
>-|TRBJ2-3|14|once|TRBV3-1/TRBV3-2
TGTGCCAGCAGCCAACGACAAGGCACAGATACGCAGTATTTT
CASSQRQGTDTQYF
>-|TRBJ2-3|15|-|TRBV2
TGTGCCAGCTTAATCGGGGGAGAAGGCGGAGATACGCAGTATTTT
CASLIGGEGGDTQYF
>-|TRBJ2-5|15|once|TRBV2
TGTGCCAGCAGTCGAGGGCCCCCCGGGGAGGAGACCCAGTACTTC
CASSRGPPGEETQYF
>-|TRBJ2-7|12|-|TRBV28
TGTGCCAGCAGTAGAGGGACCTACGAGCAGTACTTC
CASSRGTYEQYF
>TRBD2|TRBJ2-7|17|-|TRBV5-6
TGTGCCAGCAGCTTGAGAATAGCGGGGGCGTATACCTACGAGCAGTACTTC
CASSLRIAGAYTYEQYF
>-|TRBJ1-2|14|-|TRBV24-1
TGTGCCACCAGTGACCCGGACAGAGACTATGGCTACACCTTC
CATSDPDRDYGYTF
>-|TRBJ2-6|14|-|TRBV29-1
TGCAGCGCCCTGGTGAGGTCCGGGGCCAACGTCCTGACTTTC
CSALVRSGANVLTF
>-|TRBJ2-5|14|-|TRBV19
TGTGCCAGTAGTGGGCGGGGGCGAGGGGAGACCCAGTACTTC
CASSGRGRGETQYF
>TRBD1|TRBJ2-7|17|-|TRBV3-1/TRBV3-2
TGTGCCAGCAGTCAACTTAGTTCGGGACAGGGAGCCTACGAGCAGTACTTC
CASSQLSSGQGAYEQYF
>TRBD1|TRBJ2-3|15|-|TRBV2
TGTGCCAGCAGTTACGGACAGGGGGTCTTAGGGACGCAGTATTTT
CASSYGQGVLGTQYF
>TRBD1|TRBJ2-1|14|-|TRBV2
TGTGCCAGCGGACAGGGAGCGTCCTACAATGAGCAGTTCTTC
CASGQGASYNEQFF
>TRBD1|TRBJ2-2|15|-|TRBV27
TGTGCCAGCAGTCCAGGGGACAGGAACACCGGGGAGCTGTTTTTT
CASSPGDRNTGELFF
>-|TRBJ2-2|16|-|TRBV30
TGTGCCTGGAGTAGGTTGGCAGGGGTTGACACCGGGGAGCTGTTTTTT
CAWSRLAGVDTGELFF
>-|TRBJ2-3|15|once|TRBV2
TGTGCCAGCAGTGAAGTTTGGGGGGTCACAGATACGCAGTATTTT
CASSEVWGVTDTQYF
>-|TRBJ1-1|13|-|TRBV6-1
TGTGCCAGCAGTGAACAGGGTGGCACTGAAGCTTTCTTT
CASSEQGGTEAFF
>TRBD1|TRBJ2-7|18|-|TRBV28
TGTGCCAGCAGTACTACAGGGGGGCTAATACTTAGGGGCTACGAGCAGTACTTC
CASSTTGGLILRGYEQYF
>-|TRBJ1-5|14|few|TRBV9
TGTGCCAGCTCCCGGGGGGATAGCAATCAGCCCCAGCATTTT
CASSRGDSNQPQHF
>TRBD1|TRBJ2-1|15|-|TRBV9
TGTGCCAGCAGCGTAGGCAGGGACAGGGGACGTGAGCAGTTCTTC
CASSVGRDRGREQFF
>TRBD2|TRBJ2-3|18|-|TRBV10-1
TGCGCCAGCAGGGGGATTAGAACTAGCGGGGGGAGAACAGATACGCAGTATTTT
CASRGIRTSGGRTDTQYF
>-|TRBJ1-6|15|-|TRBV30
TGTGCCTGGAGTGGGGAGATCCTCTATAATTCACCCCTCCACTTT
CAWSGEILYNSPLHF